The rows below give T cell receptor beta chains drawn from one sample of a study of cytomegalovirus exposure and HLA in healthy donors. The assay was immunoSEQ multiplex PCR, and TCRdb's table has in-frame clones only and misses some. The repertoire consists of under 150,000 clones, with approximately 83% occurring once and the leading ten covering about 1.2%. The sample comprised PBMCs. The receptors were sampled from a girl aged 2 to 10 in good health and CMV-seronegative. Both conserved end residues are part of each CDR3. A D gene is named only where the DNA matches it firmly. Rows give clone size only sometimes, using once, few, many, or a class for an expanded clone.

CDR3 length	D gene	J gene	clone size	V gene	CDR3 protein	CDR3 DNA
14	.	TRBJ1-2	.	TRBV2	CASTARRSKDGYTF	TGTGCCAGCACCGCACGGCGGTCGAAGGATGGCTACACCTTC
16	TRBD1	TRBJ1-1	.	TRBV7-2	CASSFVSTGRNTEAFF	TGTGCCAGCAGCTTTGTCTCGACAGGGCGGAACACTGAAGCTTTCTTT
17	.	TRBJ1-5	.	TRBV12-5	CASGSISGGSANQPQHF	TGTGCTAGTGGTTCCATCTCGGGGGGCAGCGCGAATCAGCCCCAGCATTTT
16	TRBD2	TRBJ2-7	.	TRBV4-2	CASSQETGLAVYEQYF	TGTGCCAGCAGCCAAGAGACAGGACTAGCGGTCTACGAGCAGTACTTC
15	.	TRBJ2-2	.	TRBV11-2	CASSLAGGWTGELFF	TGTGCCAGCAGCTTAGCCGGAGGGTGGACCGGGGAGCTGTTTTTT
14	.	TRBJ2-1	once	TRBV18	CASSPFVSGNEQFF	TGTGCCAGCTCACCATTTGTTAGCGGCAATGAGCAGTTCTTC
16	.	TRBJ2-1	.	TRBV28	CASRLKFLGPGNEQFF	TGTGCCAGCAGACTTAAGTTTTTGGGGCCGGGTAATGAGCAGTTCTTC
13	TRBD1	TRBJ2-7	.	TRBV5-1	CASSLTGAYEQYF	TGCGCCAGCAGCTTGACAGGGGCCTACGAGCAGTACTTC
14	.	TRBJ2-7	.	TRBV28	CASSLGTLGYEQYF	TGTGCCAGCAGTTTGGGGACATTAGGCTACGAGCAGTACTTC
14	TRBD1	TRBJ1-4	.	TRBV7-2	CASSPTGGHEKLFF	TGTGCCAGCAGCCCGACAGGGGGACATGAAAAACTGTTTTTT
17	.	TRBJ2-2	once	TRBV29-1	CSVEGPRGSSNTGELFF	TGCAGCGTTGAAGGGCCAAGGGGGAGTTCAAACACCGGGGAGCTGTTTTTT
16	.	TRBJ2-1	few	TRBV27	CASTRGAGSSYNEQFF	TGTGCCAGCACCCGCGGGGCAGGGAGCTCCTACAATGAGCAGTTCTTC
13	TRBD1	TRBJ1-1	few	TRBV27	CASSFRGLGEAFF	TGTGCCAGCAGTTTCAGGGGGCTGGGTGAAGCTTTCTTT
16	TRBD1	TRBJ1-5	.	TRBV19	CASSLRPGTGFQPQHF	TGTGCCAGTAGCTTACGTCCCGGGACAGGGTTCCAGCCCCAGCATTTT
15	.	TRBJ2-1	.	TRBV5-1	CASTPWVAANNEQFF	TGCGCCAGCACCCCTTGGGTAGCGGCGAACAATGAGCAGTTCTTC
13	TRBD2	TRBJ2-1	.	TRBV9	CASSAGSHNEQFF	TGTGCCAGTTCAGCGGGATCCCACAATGAGCAGTTCTTC
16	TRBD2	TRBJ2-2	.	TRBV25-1	CASSETSGGVAGELFF	TGTGCCAGCAGTGAGACTAGCGGGGGGGTGGCCGGGGAGCTGTTTTTT
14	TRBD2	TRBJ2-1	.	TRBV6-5	CATATSGSYNEQFF	TGTGCCACCGCGACGAGCGGGAGCTACAATGAGCAGTTCTTC
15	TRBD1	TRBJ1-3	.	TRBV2	CASSGTGSSGNTIYF	TGTGCCAGCAGTGGGACAGGGAGCTCTGGAAACACCATATATTTT
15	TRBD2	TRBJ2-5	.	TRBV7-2	CASRSTSGYKETQYF	TGTGCCAGCAGGTCGACTAGCGGGTACAAAGAGACCCAGTACTTC
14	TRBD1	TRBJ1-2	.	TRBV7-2	CASSSPTGPDGYTF	TGTGCCAGCAGCTCTCCGACAGGGCCGGATGGCTACACCTTC
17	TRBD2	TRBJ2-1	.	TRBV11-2	CASSPGRGKFTYNEQFF	TGTGCCAGCAGCCCAGGGCGGGGGAAATTCACCTACAATGAGCAGTTCTTC
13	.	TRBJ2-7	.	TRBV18	CASSPNFAYEQYF	TGTGCCAGCTCACCAAATTTCGCCTACGAGCAGTACTTC
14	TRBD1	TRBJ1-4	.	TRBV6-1	CASSRDRWFEKLFF	TGTGCCAGCAGCCGGGACAGGTGGTTTGAAAAACTGTTTTTT
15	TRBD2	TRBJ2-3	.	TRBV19	CASGGSIFGTDTQYF	TGTGCGTCGGGGGGGTCAATTTTTGGCACAGATACGCAGTATTTT
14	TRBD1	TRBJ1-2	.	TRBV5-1	CASSLADRGPGYTF	TGCGCCAGCAGCTTGGCCGACAGGGGGCCGGGCTACACCTTC
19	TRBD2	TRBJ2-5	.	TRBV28	CASSKAHGLAGGRQETQYF	TGTGCCAGCAGTAAGGCTCACGGACTAGCGGGAGGGCGGCAAGAGACCCAGTACTTC
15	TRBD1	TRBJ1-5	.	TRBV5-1	CASSTGQVPGQPQHF	TGCGCCAGCAGCACTGGACAGGTCCCCGGTCAGCCCCAGCATTTT
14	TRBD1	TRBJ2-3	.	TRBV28	CASRTRQGADTQYF	TGTGCCAGCAGAACCCGACAGGGTGCAGATACGCAGTATTTT
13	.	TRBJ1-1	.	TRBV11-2	CASSLEAGLEAFF	TGTGCCAGCAGCTTAGAAGCAGGGCTCGAAGCTTTCTTT
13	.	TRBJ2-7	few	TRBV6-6	CASSLQGYYEQYF	TGTGCCAGCAGTTTGCAGGGGTACTACGAGCAGTACTTC
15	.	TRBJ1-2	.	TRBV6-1	CASIPQGLANYGYTF	TGTGCCAGCATCCCACAGGGCTTAGCTAACTATGGCTACACCTTC
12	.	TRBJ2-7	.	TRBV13	CASRSRSYEQYF	TGTGCCAGCAGATCCCGCTCCTACGAGCAGTACTTC
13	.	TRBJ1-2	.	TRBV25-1	CASSDWTVDGYTF	TGTGCCAGCAGTGACTGGACAGTAGATGGCTACACCTTC
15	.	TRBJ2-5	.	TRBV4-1	CASSQDSGTQETQYF	TGCGCCAGCAGCCAAGATAGTGGGACTCAAGAGACCCAGTACTTC
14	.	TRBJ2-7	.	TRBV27	CASSLERFSYEQYF	TGTGCCAGCAGTTTAGAGCGGTTCTCCTACGAGCAGTACTTC
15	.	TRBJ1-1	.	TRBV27	CASSLTGPSRTEAFF	TGTGCCAGCAGTTTGACCGGTCCCTCGCGGACTGAAGCTTTCTTT
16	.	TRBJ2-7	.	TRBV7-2	CASSLVAGWSSYEQYF	TGTGCCAGCAGCTTAGTGGCGGGGTGGAGCTCCTACGAGCAGTACTTC
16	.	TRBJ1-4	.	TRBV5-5	CASSPSGWAGNEKLFF	TGTGCCAGCAGTCCAAGCGGCTGGGCTGGGAATGAAAAACTGTTTTTT
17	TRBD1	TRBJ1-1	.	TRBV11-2	CASSLVRDSHASSEAFF	TGTGCCAGCAGCTTAGTCCGGGACAGCCACGCGAGCTCTGAAGCTTTCTTT
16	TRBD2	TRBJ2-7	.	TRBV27	CASSSPDSGGNYEQYF	TGTGCCAGCAGTTCCCCCGACTCGGGGGGGAACTACGAGCAGTACTTC
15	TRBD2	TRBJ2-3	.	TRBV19	CASSSLAGATDTQYF	TGTGCCAGTAGTAGCCTAGCGGGGGCAACAGATACGCAGTATTTT
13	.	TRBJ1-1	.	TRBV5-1	CASSGPQNTEAFF	TGCGCCAGCAGCGGCCCGCAGAACACTGAAGCTTTCTTT
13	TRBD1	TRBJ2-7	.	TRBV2	CATSGTGGYEQYF	TGTGCCACTTCCGGGACAGGGGGCTACGAGCAGTACTTC
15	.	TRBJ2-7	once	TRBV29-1	CSVEDPVLNDYEQYF	TGCAGCGTTGAAGATCCGGTCCTAAATGACTACGAGCAGTACTTC
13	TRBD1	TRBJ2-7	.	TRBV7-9	CASSNRGTYEQYF	TGTGCCAGCAGTAACAGGGGAACCTACGAGCAGTACTTC
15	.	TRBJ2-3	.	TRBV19	CASSHPGVSTDTQYF	TGTGCCAGTAGTCATCCGGGGGTTAGCACAGATACGCAGTATTTT
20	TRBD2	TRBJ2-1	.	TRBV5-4	CASSNNLVAGAMKPYNEQFF	TGTGCCAGCAGCAACAATCTTGTAGCGGGAGCTATGAAACCCTACAATGAGCAGTTCTTC
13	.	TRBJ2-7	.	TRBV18	CASSQEQSYEQYF	TGTGCCAGCTCACAAGAACAGAGCTACGAGCAGTACTTC
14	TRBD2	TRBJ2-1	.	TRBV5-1	CASAAGESYNEQFF	TGCGCCAGCGCTGCGGGAGAGTCCTACAATGAGCAGTTCTTC
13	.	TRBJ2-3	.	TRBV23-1	CASSQSEADTQYF	TGCGCCAGCAGTCAATCGGAGGCTGATACGCAGTATTTT
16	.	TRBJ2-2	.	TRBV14	CASSQYVAVNTGELFF	TGTGCCAGCAGCCAATATGTAGCGGTGAACACCGGGGAGCTGTTTTTT
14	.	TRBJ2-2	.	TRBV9	CASSGAGYTGELFF	TGTGCCAGCAGCGGGGCAGGGTACACCGGGGAGCTGTTTTTT
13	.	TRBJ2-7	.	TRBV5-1	CASSLPYSYEQYF	TGCGCCAGCAGCTTGCCGTACTCCTACGAGCAGTACTTC
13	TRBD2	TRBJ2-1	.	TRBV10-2	CASRLAGYNEQFF	TGCGCCAGTAGACTAGCGGGCTACAATGAGCAGTTCTTC
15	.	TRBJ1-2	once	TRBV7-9	CASSLALPGLYGYTF	TGTGCCAGCAGCTTAGCGCTTCCGGGTCTCTATGGCTACACCTTC
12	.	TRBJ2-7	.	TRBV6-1	CASIHGWSEQYF	TGTGCCAGCATTCACGGTTGGTCCGAGCAGTACTTC
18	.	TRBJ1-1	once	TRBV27	CASSLSGTGLLGRTEAFF	TGTGCCAGCAGTTTATCGGGAACAGGCCTCTTAGGTAGGACTGAAGCTTTCTTT
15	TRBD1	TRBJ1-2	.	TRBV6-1	CASIGQRQGEEGYTF	TGTGCCAGCATCGGACAGAGACAGGGGGAAGAAGGCTACACCTTC
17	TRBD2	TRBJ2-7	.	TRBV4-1	CASSQEIETGGPYEQYF	TGCGCCAGCAGCCAAGAAATAGAGACGGGAGGGCCCTACGAGCAGTACTTC